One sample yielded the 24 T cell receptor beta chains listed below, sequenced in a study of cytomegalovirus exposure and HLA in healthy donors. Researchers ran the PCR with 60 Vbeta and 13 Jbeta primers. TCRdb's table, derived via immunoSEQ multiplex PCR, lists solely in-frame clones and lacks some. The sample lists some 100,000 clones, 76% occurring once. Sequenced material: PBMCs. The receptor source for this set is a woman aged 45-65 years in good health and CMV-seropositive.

CDR3 residues: CASSRQIGRGAGELFF. In DNA, the CDR3 is TGTGCCAGCAGTAGGCAGATCGGGCGGGGGGCCGGGGAGCTGTTTTTT. The gene calls are TRBV6-6 and TRBJ2-2; TRBD2 matches at 8 bases. Germline V gene lookup returns CDR1 MNHNY and CDR2 SVGAGI (reference sequence). Trimming cost V 5 bases and J 6 bases; bases outside gene matches: 11. This CDR3 spans 16 amino acids.

In DNA, the CDR3 is TGTGCCAGCAGTTCCCTCGGGACAGCCTCTCAGGAGCAGTACTTC. Its protein product is CASSSLGTASQEQYF. V is TRBV27 and J is TRBJ2-7; the match to TRBD1 covers 7 bases. V trimming: 4 bases; J trimming: 7 bases; junction bases outside the gene matches: 13. Germline-derived CDR1 and CDR2 are MNHEY and SMNVEV (reference sequence). This CDR3 comprises 15 residues.

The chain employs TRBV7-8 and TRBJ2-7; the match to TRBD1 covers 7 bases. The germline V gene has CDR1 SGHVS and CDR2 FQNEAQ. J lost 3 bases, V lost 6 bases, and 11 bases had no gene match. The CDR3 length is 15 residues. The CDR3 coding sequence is TGTGCCAGCAGGAACACCGGGACAGCCTACTACGAGCAGTACTTC. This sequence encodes CASRNTGTAYYEQYF.

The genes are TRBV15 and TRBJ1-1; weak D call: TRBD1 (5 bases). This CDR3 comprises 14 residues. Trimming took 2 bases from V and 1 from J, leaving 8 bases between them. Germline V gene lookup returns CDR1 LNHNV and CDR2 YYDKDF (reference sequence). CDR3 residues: CATSRKQGNTEAFF. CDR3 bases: TGTGCCACCAGCAGAAAGCAGGGGAACACTGAAGCTTTCTTT.

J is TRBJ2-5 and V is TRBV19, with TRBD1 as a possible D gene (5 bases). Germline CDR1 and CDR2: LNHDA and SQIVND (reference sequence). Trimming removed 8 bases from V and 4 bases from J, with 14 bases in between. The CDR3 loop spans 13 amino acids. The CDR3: CASGQGVRETQYF. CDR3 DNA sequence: TGTGCCAGTGGCCAAGGGGTCCGAGAGACCCAGTACTTC.

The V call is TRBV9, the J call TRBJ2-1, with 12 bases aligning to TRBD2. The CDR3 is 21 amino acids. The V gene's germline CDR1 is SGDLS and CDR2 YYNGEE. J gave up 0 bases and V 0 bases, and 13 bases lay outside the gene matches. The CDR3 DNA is TGTGCCAGCAGCGTAGGAGGGGGGGGGACTAGCGGGCTGAGCTCCTACAATGAGCAGTTCTTC. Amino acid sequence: CASSVGGGGTSGLSSYNEQFF.

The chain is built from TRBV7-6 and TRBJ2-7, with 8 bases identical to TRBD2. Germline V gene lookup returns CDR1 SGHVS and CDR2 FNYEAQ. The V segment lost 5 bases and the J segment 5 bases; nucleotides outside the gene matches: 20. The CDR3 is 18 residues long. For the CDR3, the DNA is TGTGCCAGCAGCCGGAGGGCGGGGGGTTACCCAGTCGGGGACGAGCAGTACTTC. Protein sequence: CASSRRAGGYPVGDEQYF.

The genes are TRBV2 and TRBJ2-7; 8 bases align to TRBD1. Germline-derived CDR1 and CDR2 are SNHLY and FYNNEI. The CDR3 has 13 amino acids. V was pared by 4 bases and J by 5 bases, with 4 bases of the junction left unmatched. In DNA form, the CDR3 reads TGTGCCAGCAGTGGACAGGGGTACGACGAGCAGTACTTC. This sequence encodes CASSGQGYDEQYF.

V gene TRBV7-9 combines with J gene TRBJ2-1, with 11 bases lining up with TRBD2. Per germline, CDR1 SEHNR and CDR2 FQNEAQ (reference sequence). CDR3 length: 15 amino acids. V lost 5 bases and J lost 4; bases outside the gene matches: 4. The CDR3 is CASSHSGGVYNEQFF. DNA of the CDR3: TGTGCCAGCAGCCATAGCGGGGGGGTTTACAATGAGCAGTTCTTC. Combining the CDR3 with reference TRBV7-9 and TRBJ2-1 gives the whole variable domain DTGVSQNPRHKITKRGQNVTFRCDPISEHNRLYWYRQTLGQGPEFLTYFQNEAQLEKSRLLSDRFSAERPKGSFSTLEIQRTEQGDSAMYLCASSHSGGVYNEQFFGPGTRLTVL.

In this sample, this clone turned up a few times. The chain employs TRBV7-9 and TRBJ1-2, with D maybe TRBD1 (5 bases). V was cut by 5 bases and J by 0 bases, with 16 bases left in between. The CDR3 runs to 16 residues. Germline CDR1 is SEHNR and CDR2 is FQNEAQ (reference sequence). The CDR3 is CASSRQGGRSNYGYTF. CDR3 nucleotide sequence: TGTGCCAGCAGCCGTCAGGGAGGACGGTCTAACTATGGCTACACCTTC.

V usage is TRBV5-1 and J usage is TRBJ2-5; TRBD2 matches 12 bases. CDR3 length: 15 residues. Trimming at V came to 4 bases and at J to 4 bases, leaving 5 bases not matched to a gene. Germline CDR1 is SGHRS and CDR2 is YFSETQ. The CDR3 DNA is TGCGCCAGCAGCCGGACTAGCGGGATGGGAGAGACCCAGTACTTC. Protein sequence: CASSRTSGMGETQYF.

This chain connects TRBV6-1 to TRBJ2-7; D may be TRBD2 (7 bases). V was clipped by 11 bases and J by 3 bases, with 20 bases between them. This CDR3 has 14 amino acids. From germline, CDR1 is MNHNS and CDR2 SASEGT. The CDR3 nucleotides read TGTGCCGGACCTACGGGGGGCGATTTCTACGAGCAGTACTTC. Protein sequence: CAGPTGGDFYEQYF.

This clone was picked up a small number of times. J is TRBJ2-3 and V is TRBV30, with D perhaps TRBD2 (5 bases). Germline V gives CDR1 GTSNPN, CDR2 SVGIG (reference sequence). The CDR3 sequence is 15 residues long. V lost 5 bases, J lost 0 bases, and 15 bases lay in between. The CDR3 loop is CAWSKGGGSTDTQYF. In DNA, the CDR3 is TGTGCCTGGTCCAAGGGTGGCGGGAGCACAGATACGCAGTATTTT.

The CDR3 is CASSMEGGGYNEQFF. The CDR3 DNA reads TGTGCCAGTAGTATGGAGGGGGGGGGTTACAATGAGCAGTTCTTC. This chain connects TRBV19 to TRBJ2-1, with a tentative D call TRBD2 (7 bases). The CDR3 loop spans 15 amino acids. The V end lost 3 bases, the J end lost 4 bases, and 13 bases lay between the germline ends. The germline V gene has CDR1 LNHDA and CDR2 SQIVND (reference sequence).

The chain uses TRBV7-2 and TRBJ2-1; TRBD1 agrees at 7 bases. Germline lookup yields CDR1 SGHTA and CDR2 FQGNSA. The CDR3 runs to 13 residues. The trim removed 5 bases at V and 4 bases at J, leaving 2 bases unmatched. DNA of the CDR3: TGTGCCAGCAGCCAGGGACAGTACAATGAGCAGTTCTTC. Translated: CASSQGQYNEQFF.

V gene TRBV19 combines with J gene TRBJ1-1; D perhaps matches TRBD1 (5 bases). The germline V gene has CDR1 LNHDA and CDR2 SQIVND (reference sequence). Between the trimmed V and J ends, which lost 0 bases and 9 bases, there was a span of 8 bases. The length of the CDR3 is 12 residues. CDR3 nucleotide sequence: TGTGCCAGTAGTATAGATCACAGGCAAGCTTTCTTT. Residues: CASSIDHRQAFF.

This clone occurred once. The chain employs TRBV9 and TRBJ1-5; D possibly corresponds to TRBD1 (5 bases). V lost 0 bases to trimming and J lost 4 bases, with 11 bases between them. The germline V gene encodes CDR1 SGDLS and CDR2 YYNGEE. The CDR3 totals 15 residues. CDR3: CASSVGGHINQPQHF. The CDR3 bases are TGTGCCAGCAGCGTAGGGGGCCATATAAATCAGCCCCAGCATTTT.

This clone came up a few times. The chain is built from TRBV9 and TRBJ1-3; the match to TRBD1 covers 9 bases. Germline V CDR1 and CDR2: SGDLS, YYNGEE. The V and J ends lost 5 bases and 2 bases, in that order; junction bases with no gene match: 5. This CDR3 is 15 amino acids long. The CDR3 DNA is TGTGCCAGCAGTCCACAGGGGGCAGCTGGAAACACCATATATTTT. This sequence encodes CASSPQGAAGNTIYF.

CDR3 DNA sequence: TGTGCCAGCAGCCAAGTAGCGGTTTTCTACACAGATACGCAGTATTTT. It codes for CASSQVAVFYTDTQYF. The rearrangement uses TRBV14 and TRBJ2-3; the D gene is possibly TRBD2 (6 bases). This CDR3 spans 16 amino acids. V was cut by 1 base and J by 2 bases, with 13 bases left in between. The V gene's germline CDR1 is SGHDN and CDR2 FVKESK.

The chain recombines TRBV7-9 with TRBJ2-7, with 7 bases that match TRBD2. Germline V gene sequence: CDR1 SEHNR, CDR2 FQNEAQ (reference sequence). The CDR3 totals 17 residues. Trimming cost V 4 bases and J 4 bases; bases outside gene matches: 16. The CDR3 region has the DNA TGTGCCAGCAGCTATAGCCCGCGTCTTAGGGGACTATACGAGCAGTACTTC. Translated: CASSYSPRLRGLYEQYF.

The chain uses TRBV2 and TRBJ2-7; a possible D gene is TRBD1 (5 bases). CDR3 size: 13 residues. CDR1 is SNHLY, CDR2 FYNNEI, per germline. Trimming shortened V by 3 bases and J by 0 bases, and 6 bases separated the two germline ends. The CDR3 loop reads CASSDRVSYEQYF. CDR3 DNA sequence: TGTGCCAGCAGTGACAGGGTCTCCTACGAGCAGTACTTC.

CDR3: CASSPTGLAPQYF. The CDR3, as DNA: TGTGCCAGCAGCCCTACCGGACTAGCACCGCAGTATTTT. The chain joins TRBV6-5 to TRBJ2-3, with TRBD2 matching 8 bases. Germline V lookup: CDR1 MNHEY, CDR2 SVGAGI. With V trimmed by 6 bases and J by 10 bases, 9 bases remained unmatched. The CDR3 is made up of 13 amino acids.

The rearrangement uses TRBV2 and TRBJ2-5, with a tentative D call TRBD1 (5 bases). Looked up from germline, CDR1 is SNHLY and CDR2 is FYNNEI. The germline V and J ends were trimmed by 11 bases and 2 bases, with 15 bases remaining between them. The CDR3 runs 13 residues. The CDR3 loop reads CAVRTGSQETQYF. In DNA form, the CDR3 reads TGTGCCGTTCGTACAGGATCTCAAGAGACCCAGTACTTC.

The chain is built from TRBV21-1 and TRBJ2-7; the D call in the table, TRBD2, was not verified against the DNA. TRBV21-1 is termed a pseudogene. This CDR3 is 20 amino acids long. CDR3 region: CASSKAPDRSTSGSRNEQYF. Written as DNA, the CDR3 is TGTGCCAGCAGCAAAGCGCCCGACCGTTCTACTAGCGGTTCTCGGAACGAGCAGTACTTC.